What follows is one T cell receptor beta chain and its context. Its antigen is currently not known. No qualities accompany the bases; no much larger clone lies one base away. This specimen comes from a study of graft-versus-host responses after intestinal transplantation (dated by TCRdb to the early 2020s). Turning to the overall study: Multivisceral, liver-intestinal, or isolated intestinal transplants were received by the recipients. Of the 20 to 25 intestinal transplant recipients enrolled in the cohort, one of whom was a retransplant, 3 patients without pretransplant specimens were excluded. Anti-thymocyte globulin induction was given to all recipients, followed by maintenance tacrolimus and steroids for 2 to 4 years. A peak of at least 4% donor T cells among recipient peripheral blood mononuclear cells was the definition used for donor T cell macrochimerism. Bulk TCR-beta CDR3 sequencing was used to track graft-versus-host and host-versus-graft alloreactive T cell clones in the graft, circulation and bone marrow after intestinal transplantation. Alloreactive clones were identified by sequencing pre-transplant mixed lymphocyte reaction products and comparing these products with unstimulated pre-transplant donor and recipient T cells. Rather than going through the commercial service, samples from a few later patients were sequenced in-house on an Illumina MiSeq and processed with MiXCR. Overall study results and their limits: The conclusions were limited by the relatively low number and heterogeneity of the intestinal transplant patients. Early after transplant, peak levels of circulating GvH clones were found to be associated with declines in HvG clones. GvH clones were detected in recipient bone marrow, and some appeared earlier in ileal mucosa or blood, consistent with an intestinal mucosal origin. High GvH to HvG T cell clonal ratios were observed in the allografts of patients with donor T cell macrochimerism.

Blood samples were collected up to 4 times in the first month after transplant and then at least monthly when available. Libraries were made using the immunoSEQ multiplex PCR assay. Adaptive Biotechnologies carried out high-throughput TCR-beta CDR3 sequencing of genomic DNA for most patients. Per the authors' processing: Adaptive's ImmunoSEQ software was the source of the TCR sequencing data for 15 to 20 patients, while a few other patients were processed with MiXCR and VDJtools. CDR3 nucleotide sequences shared between donor and recipient were removed because the origin of such sequences could not be assigned. At least 2-fold expansion over unstimulated cells and a minimum CFSE-low frequency of 0.002% (template counts) or 0.001% (read counts) were required for clones to be classified as alloreactive. Clones were considered mappable if detected in sequenced pre-transplant spleen, lymph node, or MLR CFSE-low populations of the donor or recipient. The cumulative frequency of alloreactive clones was calculated as a percentage of all sequences, weighted by copy number. TCRdb's version of the immuneACCESS table is confined to in-frame rearrangements and falls short of the full clone set. An unresolved V gene accounts for under half of the shortfall where checked; the remainder is of unknown origin. V, J and clone size are taken as reported in that table, and D and trimming were inferred from the DNA itself. The sample contains 40,000 or so clones, 85% to 90% of them found a single time. The top ten constitute approximately 7.1% of the sample.

The sample was PBMCs, taken 267 days after transplant. This receptor was identified in a human patient who received an intestinal transplant, so some T cells may come from the graft donor.

The nucleotide sequence reads TGTGCCATCAGTGAAGACAGGTCCTACGAGCAGTACTTC. Translation gives CAISEDRSYEQYF. This sequence uses TRBV10-3 and TRBJ2-7; TRBD1 is perhaps the D gene, given 6 matching bases. The junction carries 7 bases between V and J, which are trimmed by 3 bases and 1 base respectively. The germline V gene yields ENHRY for CDR1 and SYGVKD for CDR2. The CDR3 runs 13 amino acids, cysteine and phenylalanine included. Only the CDR3 DNA stays, 39 bases, in frame from base 1.